This entry lists 13 T cell receptor beta chains sequenced from one sample in a study of PD-1 blockade in classical Hodgkin lymphoma. The time point denotes: cycle 4 day 1 (C4D1), after 5 to 7 weeks of nivolumab. Every patient relapsed after autologous stem cell transplantation, and brentuximab vedotin exposure varied. Sequencing was performed with immunoSEQ multiplex PCR; in TCRdb, only in-frame clones are kept and a portion is missing. The sample records 30,000 to 50,000 clones, more than 60% being singletons. Specimen: peripheral blood mononuclear cells (PBMCs), collected before the fourth cycle of nivolumab. These receptors all come from a human donor with classical Hodgkin lymphoma.

The chain has TRBV2 and TRBJ2-4, with TRBD2 matching over 10 bases. Germline values: CDR1 SNHLY, CDR2 FYNNEI. Trimming removed 7 bases from V and 0 bases from J; junction bases left unmatched: 9. This CDR3 comprises 17 residues. CDR3: CASKLAGLLKAKNIQYF. The CDR3 DNA is TGTGCCAGCAAACTAGCGGGGTTACTTAAAGCCAAAAACATTCAGTACTTC.

The chain combines TRBV11-2 with TRBJ2-5; possibly TRBD1 for D (5 bases). V lost 4 bases and J 1 base, leaving 10 bases between the germline ends. The germline gives CDR1 SGHAT, CDR2 FQNNGV. This CDR3 contains 14 residues. CDR3 protein: CASSYRQFQETQYF. The DNA for the CDR3 is TGTGCCAGCAGCTATAGACAGTTCCAAGAGACCCAGTACTTC.

The chain joins TRBV7-6 to TRBJ2-5, with 7 positions matching TRBD2. Germline CDR1 and CDR2: SGHVS and FNYEAQ. Trimming took 2 bases from V and 6 from J; bases not matched to a gene: 15. The CDR3 covers 17 residues. This chain's CDR3 is CASSLTGTGTTLKTQYF. CDR3 in DNA: TGTGCCAGCAGCTTAACGGGAACCGGGACTACCCTAAAGACCCAGTACTTC.

The V gene is TRBV7-2, the J gene TRBJ2-7, with D possibly matching TRBD2 (5 bases). V was trimmed by 5 bases and J by 3 bases, leaving 11 bases between them. The CDR3 contains 13 residues. The germline V gene encodes CDR1 SGHTA and CDR2 FQGNSA. The CDR3 loop reads CASSQDFNYEQYF. In DNA, the CDR3 is TGTGCCAGCAGCCAGGACTTCAACTACGAGCAGTACTTC.

The count of this clone is one. The chain combines TRBV7-2 with TRBJ1-6; TRBD1 aligns across 12 bases. Germline CDR1 SGHTA, CDR2 FQGNSA. CDR3 length: 17 residues. V was clipped by 0 bases and J by 7 bases; unmatched bases: 4. CDR3 sequence reads: CASSLARGQGANSPLHF. CDR3 nucleotide sequence: TGTGCCAGCAGCTTAGCGCGGGGACAGGGGGCAAATTCACCCCTCCACTTT. Complete variable domain (other parts from reference TRBV7-2 and TRBJ1-6): GAGVSQSPSNKVTEKGKDVELRCDPISGHTALYWYRQSLGQGLEFLIYFQGNSAPDKSGLPSDRFSAERTGGSVSTLTIQRTQQEDSAVYLCASSLARGQGANSPLHFGNGTRLTVT.

There are a few counts of this clone. The gene calls are TRBV6-6 and TRBJ1-6, with D possibly matching TRBD1 (5 bases). The CDR3 is 14 residues long. Germline CDR1 is MNHNY and CDR2 is SVGAGI (reference sequence). V was cut by 4 bases and J by 7 bases, with 11 bases left in between. For the CDR3, the DNA is TGTGCCAGCAGTTCCCCGGGGCAGAATTCACCCCTCCACTTT. Amino acid sequence: CASSSPGQNSPLHF.

The V call is TRBV6-5, the J call TRBJ1-5; 9 nucleotides align to TRBD1. V lost 7 bases to trimming and J lost 5 bases; unmatched junction nucleotides: 3. There are 13 residues in the CDR3. Germline V gene lookup returns CDR1 MNHEY and CDR2 SVGAGI. The chain's CDR3 is CASTDRGDQPQHF. In DNA, the CDR3 is TGTGCCAGCACCGACAGGGGGGATCAGCCCCAGCATTTT.

The chain couples TRBV7-8 to TRBJ1-1; no clear D. The CDR3 extends over 13 amino acids. V was shortened by 2 bases and J by 4 bases, with 8 bases between the two germline ends. Germline-derived CDR1 and CDR2 are SGHVS and FQNEAQ. The CDR3 coding sequence is TGTGCCAGCAGCTTATCGGAAGCCACTGAAGCTTTCTTT. Protein product: CASSLSEATEAFF.

The CDR3 sequence: CASSDRTGGNEKLFF. DNA for the CDR3: TGTGCCAGCAGTGATCGGACAGGGGGAAATGAAAAACTGTTTTTT. The rearrangement joins TRBV6-1 to TRBJ1-4; 10 bases fit TRBD1. Germline trimming cut 3 bases from V and 5 bases from J; bases unmatched to any gene: 3. This CDR3 comprises 15 residues. The germline V gene encodes CDR1 MNHNS and CDR2 SASEGT.

The gene calls are TRBV7-9 and TRBJ1-4; 7 positions match TRBD1. The CDR3 sequence is 14 residues long. Germline V CDR1 and CDR2: SEHNR, FQNEAQ (reference sequence). Trimming removed 6 bases from V and 5 bases from J; junction bases left unmatched: 6. CDR3 nucleotide sequence: TGTGCCAGCAGTCCGGACAGGCGAAATGAAAAACTGTTTTTT. As protein: CASSPDRRNEKLFF.

The chain is built from TRBV7-8 and TRBJ2-7; D is unclear. V lost 5 bases and J lost 5, with 13 bases in between. There are 13 residues in the CDR3. Germline values: CDR1 SGHVS, CDR2 FQNEAQ. The CDR3 is CASSAPRRDEQYF. Written as DNA, the CDR3 is TGTGCCAGCAGCGCCCCTCGACGGGACGAGCAGTACTTC.

The chain's CDR3 is CASSFWTGGSSPLHF. The CDR3 region has the DNA TGTGCCAGCAGCTTTTGGACAGGGGGCAGTTCACCCCTCCACTTT. This sequence joins TRBV7-2 and TRBJ1-6, with 11 bases lining up with TRBD1. This CDR3 has 15 residues. The ends lost 3 bases at V and 9 bases at J; junction bases unmatched: 4. The V gene's germline CDR1 is SGHTA and CDR2 FQGNSA.

Sample share makes this clone medium-sized (0.01 to 0.1%). The V call is TRBV5-6, the J call TRBJ1-2, with 8 bases that match TRBD1. With 0 bases clipped from V and 7 bases from J, the junction kept 5 bases outside the gene matches. The CDR3 sequence is 14 residues long. Germline V gene lookup returns CDR1 SGHDT and CDR2 YYEEEE. This CDR3 reads CASSLEAGGRGYTF. CDR3 nucleotides: TGTGCCAGCAGCTTGGAGGCAGGGGGCCGTGGCTACACCTTC.